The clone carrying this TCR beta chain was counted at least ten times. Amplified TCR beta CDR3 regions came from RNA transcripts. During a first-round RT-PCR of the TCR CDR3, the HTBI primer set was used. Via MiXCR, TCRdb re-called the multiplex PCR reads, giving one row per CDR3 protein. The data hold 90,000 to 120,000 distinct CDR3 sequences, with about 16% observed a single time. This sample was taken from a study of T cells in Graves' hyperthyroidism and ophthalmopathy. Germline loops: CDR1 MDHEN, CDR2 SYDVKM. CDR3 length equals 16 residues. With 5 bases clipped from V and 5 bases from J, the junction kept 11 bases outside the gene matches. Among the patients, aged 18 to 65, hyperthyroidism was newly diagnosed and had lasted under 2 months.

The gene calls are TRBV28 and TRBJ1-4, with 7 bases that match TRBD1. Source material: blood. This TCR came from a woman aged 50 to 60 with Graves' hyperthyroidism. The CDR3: CASSLGEGAPNEKLFF. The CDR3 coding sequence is TGTGCCAGCAGTCTTGGAGAGGGGGCACCCAATGAAAAACTGTTTTTT.